Shown below are 28 T cell receptor beta chains from a single sample sequenced in a study of STAT5B mutations in CD4+ large granular lymphocyte leukemia. Data came from immunoSEQ multiplex PCR; TCRdb stores just in-frame clones and leaves some out. The sample records 30,000 to 40,000 clones, about four fifths being singletons. Input material: CD4+ T cells from blood buffy coats. These receptors came from a human donor in good health.

Points on this clone: Other DNA sequences in the sample encode the same CDR3. The chain links TRBV5-1 to TRBJ2-5; D tentatively fits TRBD1 or TRBD2 (5 bases each). V gave up 4 bases and J gave up 1 base, with 8 bases separating them. Germline V gene lookup returns CDR1 SGHRS and CDR2 YFSETQ. The CDR3 runs 13 residues. The CDR3 DNA reads as TGCGCCAGCAGCAGAGGGACCCAAGAGACCCAGTACTTC. It yields the protein CASSRGTQETQYF.

The chain carries TRBV5-6 and TRBJ2-7, with 7 bases matching TRBD1. CDR3 length: 14 residues. Germline V gives CDR1 SGHDT, CDR2 YYEEEE. Unmatched junction bases numbered 9, after V lost 2 bases and J lost 7 bases. CDR3 protein: CASSFLRGQGEQYF. The DNA for the CDR3 is TGTGCCAGCAGCTTTTTAAGGGGGCAAGGAGAGCAGTACTTC.

The gene calls are TRBV5-4 and TRBJ2-5; 9 bases line up with TRBD2. V trimming: 4 bases; J trimming: 5 bases; junction bases outside the gene matches: 9. Germline V gene sequence: CDR1 SGHNT, CDR2 YYREEE (reference sequence). The CDR3 has 15 amino acids. CDR3 in DNA: TGTGCCAGCAGCCGAGGCGGGGGGGCCTATGAGACCCAGTACTTC. This sequence encodes CASSRGGGAYETQYF.

This sequence joins TRBV5-1 and TRBJ1-1; the D is unclear. V lost 4 bases to trimming and J lost 3 bases, with 19 bases between them. Per germline, CDR1 SGHRS and CDR2 YFSETQ. The CDR3 covers 16 residues. The CDR3 region has the DNA TGCGCCAGCAGCCCCGGGGAGTCGGGAGCGTACACTGAAGCTTTCTTT. As protein: CASSPGESGAYTEAFF.

This clone showed up just a few times. The rearrangement joins TRBV2 to TRBJ2-2; maybe TRBD2 (5 bases). The CDR3 covers 13 residues. Germline CDR1 reads SNHLY; CDR2 reads FYNNEI. V was trimmed by 6 bases and J by 3 bases, leaving 8 bases between them. CDR3 sequence: CASRRLYTGELFF. The CDR3 DNA reads as TGTGCCAGCAGGAGACTATACACCGGGGAGCTGTTTTTT. The full variable domain, in which reference TRBV2 and TRBJ2-2 provide the parts outside the CDR3, is EPEVTQTPSHQVTQMGQEVILRCVPISNHLYFYWYRQILGQKVEFLVSFYNNEISEKSEIFDDQFSVERPDGSNFTLKIRSTKLEDSAMYFCASRRLYTGELFFGEGSRLTVL.

V is TRBV23-1 and J is TRBJ2-1; 7 nucleotides line up with TRBD1. TRBV23-1 is an ORF, and what it does is uncertain. CDR3 length: 16 amino acids. The ends lost 2 bases at V and 3 bases at J; junction bases unmatched: 7. The CDR3 coding sequence is TGCGCCAGCAGTCAAACCGACAGGGTTTTCTACAATGAGCAGTTCTTC. Amino acids: CASSQTDRVFYNEQFF.

This clone was picked up a small number of times. The J gene is TRBJ1-1, the V gene TRBV7-3; possible D gene TRBD1, 6 bases. V was clipped by 5 bases and J by 1 base, with 11 bases between them. Looked up from germline, CDR1 is SGHTA and CDR2 is FQGTGA. This CDR3 region has 14 residues. The CDR3 here is CASSANRENTEAFF. The CDR3, as DNA: TGTGCCAGCAGCGCCAACAGGGAGAACACTGAAGCTTTCTTT.

The rearrangement uses TRBV7-2 and TRBJ2-7, with 9 bases lining up with TRBD1. Germline V gene data show CDR1 as SGHTA and CDR2 as FQGNSA. The length of the CDR3 is 15 residues. J gave up 3 bases and V 5 bases, and 8 bases lay outside the gene matches. CDR3 region: CASSPGTGRDYEQYF. The CDR3 coding sequence is TGTGCCAGCAGCCCGGGGACAGGGAGGGACTACGAGCAGTACTTC.

CDR3 bases: TGTGCCAGCAGTCCCTTTAGCGGGCAGTTAGATACGCAGTATTTT. Residues: CASSPFSGQLDTQYF. This chain uses TRBV9 with TRBJ2-3; 7 nucleotides line up with TRBD2. Germline values: CDR1 SGDLS, CDR2 YYNGEE. J was trimmed by 5 bases and V by 5 bases; bases with no gene match: 11. There are 15 residues in the CDR3.

This clone was seen more than once but under ten times. The chain is built from TRBV9 and TRBJ2-7, with D perhaps being TRBD1 or TRBD2 (5 bases each). From germline, CDR1 is SGDLS and CDR2 YYNGEE. V was trimmed by 2 bases and J by 2 bases, leaving 11 bases between them. This CDR3 has 14 residues. The CDR3 sequence is CASSVGVGTYEQYF. The CDR3 region has the DNA TGTGCCAGCAGCGTGGGGGTCGGAACCTACGAGCAGTACTTC.

This clone was observed a few times. V usage is TRBV11-2 and J usage is TRBJ1-5; D not certain. Germline V CDR1 and CDR2: SGHAT, FQNNGV. This CDR3 region has 15 residues. V lost 1 base and J lost 4, with 11 bases in between. This CDR3 reads CASSLGLVGNQPQHF. For the CDR3, the DNA is TGTGCCAGCAGCTTAGGTCTCGTGGGGAATCAGCCCCAGCATTTT.

This clone was recorded only once. The chain couples TRBV6-6 to TRBJ2-7, with 7 nucleotides matching TRBD2. The CDR3 is 15 amino acids. Trimming removed 7 bases from V and 0 bases from J; junction bases left unmatched: 9. The V gene's germline CDR1 is MNHNY and CDR2 SVGAGI (reference sequence). CDR3 DNA sequence: TGTGCCAGCACCATGGGAGGGGTGCACTCCTACGAGCAGTACTTC. Its translation is CASTMGGVHSYEQYF.

The rearrangement links TRBV4-3 to TRBJ1-2; a weak D match, TRBD1 (6 bases). The CDR3 loop spans 18 amino acids. The V end was cut by 0 bases, the J end by 4 bases, with 21 bases between. The germline gives CDR1 LGHNA, CDR2 YSLEER. In DNA, the CDR3 is TGCGCCAGCAGCCAAGAAGGGCCAGGGAGCCGCAGGGGCTATGGCTACACCTTC. This encodes CASSQEGPGSRRGYGYTF.

The chain carries TRBV7-6 and TRBJ2-5; no firm D call. From germline, CDR1 is SGHVS and CDR2 FNYEAQ. The CDR3 length is 13 residues. V dropped 6 bases and J dropped 1 base, with 9 bases sitting between them. CDR3 region: CASRDNSQETQYF. The CDR3 DNA is TGTGCCAGCAGGGATAACAGCCAAGAGACCCAGTACTTC.

This chain uses TRBV18 with TRBJ1-1, with D possibly matching TRBD1 (6 bases). This CDR3 has 13 amino acids. V dropped 6 bases and J dropped 1 base, with 9 bases sitting between them. CDR1 and CDR2 (germline): KGHSH, LQKENI. The CDR3 sequence: CASSTGENTEAFF. The CDR3 DNA is TGTGCCAGCTCGACAGGAGAGAACACTGAAGCTTTCTTT. The variable domain in full, completed from reference TRBV18 and TRBJ1-1, reads NAGVMQNPRHLVRRRGQEARLRCSPMKGHSHVYWYRQLPEEGLKFMVYLQKENIIDESGMPKERFSAEFPKEGPSILRIQQVVRGDSAAYFCASSTGENTEAFFGQGTRLTVV.

Only a few counts were recorded for this clone. The chain couples TRBV19 to TRBJ2-5; 9 nucleotides match TRBD1. This CDR3 contains 14 residues. Germline CDR1 and CDR2: LNHDA and SQIVND (reference sequence). Losses at the gene ends were 4 bases for V and 1 base for J; bases not matched to a gene: 1. CDR3 in amino acids: CASSRTGVQETQYF. For the CDR3, the DNA is TGTGCCAGTAGTAGGACAGGGGTCCAAGAGACCCAGTACTTC. Looking up the rest from reference TRBV19 and TRBJ2-5 gives the full variable domain: DGGITQSPKYLFRKEGQNVTLSCEQNLNHDAMYWYRQDPGQGLRLIYYSQIVNDFQKGDIAEGYSVSREKKESFPLTVTSAQKNPTAFYLCASSRTGVQETQYFGPGTRLLVL.

This chain connects TRBV14 to TRBJ2-3; D ambiguous. This CDR3 comprises 16 residues. Trimming pared 1 base from V and 0 bases from J, leaving 11 bases between. CDR1 and CDR2 from the germline V gene are SGHDN and FVKESK. The CDR3 nucleotides read TGTGCCAGCAGCCAAGGGTGGCAGGCTAGCACAGATACGCAGTATTTT. It specifies CASSQGWQASTDTQYF.

The chain uses TRBV7-2 and TRBJ2-7; D is unclear. The germline V gene has CDR1 SGHTA and CDR2 FQGNSA. The CDR3 spans 11 residues. V gave up 4 bases and J gave up 2 bases, with 3 bases separating them. CDR3 sequence: CASSSPYEQYF. In DNA form, the CDR3 reads TGTGCCAGCAGCTCTCCCTACGAGCAGTACTTC.

The chain couples TRBV11-3 to TRBJ1-1; D is unresolved. V was pared by 5 bases and J by 3 bases, with 13 bases between. The CDR3 length is 14 residues. CDR1 and CDR2 from the germline V gene are SGHNT and YENEEA. The chain's CDR3 is CASSQRGKDTEAFF. For the CDR3, the DNA is TGTGCCAGCAGCCAGCGGGGAAAGGACACTGAAGCTTTCTTT.

The CDR3 region has the DNA TGTGCCAGCAGTTACTCGACAGGGGGCACTGAAGCTTTCTTT. It is translated as CASSYSTGGTEAFF. V gene TRBV6-5 combines with J gene TRBJ1-1, with 9 bases matching TRBD1. The germline V gene has CDR1 MNHEY and CDR2 SVGAGI. The CDR3 runs to 14 residues. V was pared by 0 bases and J by 4 bases, with 0 bases of the junction left unmatched.

The chain carries TRBV13 and TRBJ1-6, with a weak D call TRBD1 (6 bases). There are 18 residues in the CDR3. The germline CDR1 and CDR2 sequences are PRHDT and FYEKMQ (reference sequence). Deletions cut 0 bases from V and 5 bases from J, with 17 bases between. Here the CDR3 DNA reads TGTGCCAGCAGCTTAGGGGTTAGGGGGGCCTCGGATAATTCACCCCTCCACTTT. Translation gives CASSLGVRGASDNSPLHF.

This clone was counted a single time. The chain uses TRBV7-2 and TRBJ1-1, with 9 bases lining up with TRBD1. With V trimmed by 4 bases and J by 1 base, 4 bases remained unmatched. This CDR3 has 15 amino acids. The germline CDR1 and CDR2 sequences are SGHTA and FQGNSA. CDR3 nucleotides: TGTGCCAGCAGCTGGGGACAGGGAGGGAACACTGAAGCTTTCTTT. Amino acids: CASSWGQGGNTEAFF.

V usage is TRBV4-3 and J usage is TRBJ2-1, with 15 bases identical to TRBD2. With 0 bases clipped from V and 7 bases from J, the junction kept 10 bases outside the gene matches. The CDR3 is made up of 19 amino acids. Germline V gene sequence: CDR1 LGHNA, CDR2 YSLEER. The DNA for the CDR3 is TGCGCCAGCAGCCAAGATCACGCAGGACTAGCGGGAGGGCAAAATGAGCAGTTCTTC. Translation: CASSQDHAGLAGGQNEQFF.

The chain links TRBV6-5 to TRBJ2-7, with 10 bases aligning to TRBD1. The germline V gene encodes CDR1 MNHEY and CDR2 SVGAGI. V dropped 0 bases and J dropped 5; count of bases not matched to a gene: 7. CDR3 length: 16 residues. The CDR3 loop is CASSYSSGTGVHEQYF. The CDR3 nucleotides read TGTGCCAGCAGTTACTCATCCGGGACAGGGGTTCACGAGCAGTACTTC.

This clone was recorded once. This chain connects TRBV18 to TRBJ2-7; D is unclear. V lost 3 bases and J 0 bases, leaving 12 bases between the germline ends. Per the germline V gene, CDR1 is KGHSH and CDR2 is LQKENI. The CDR3 length is 15 residues. The CDR3 sequence: CASSPQQQSSYEQYF. The CDR3 DNA is TGTGCCAGCTCACCTCAACAACAGAGCTCCTACGAGCAGTACTTC.

This chain links TRBV2 with TRBJ2-7, with TRBD1 matching over 8 bases. From germline, CDR1 is SNHLY and CDR2 FYNNEI. This CDR3 is built from 13 residues. The ends lost 3 bases at V and 4 bases at J; junction bases unmatched: 2. This chain's CDR3 is CASSDGQGYEQYF. In nucleotides, the CDR3 is TGTGCCAGCAGTGACGGACAGGGTTACGAGCAGTACTTC.

V and J are TRBV2 and TRBJ2-3; 13 nucleotides match TRBD2. There are 18 residues in the CDR3. V trimming: 6 bases; J trimming: 5 bases; junction bases outside the gene matches: 14. Germline V CDR1 and CDR2: SNHLY, FYNNEI. DNA for the CDR3: TGTGCCAGCAGCAAATCACCAGGACTAGCGGGAGCGAAAGATACGCAGTATTTT. It encodes CASSKSPGLAGAKDTQYF.

This rearrangement joins TRBV5-1 to TRBJ1-2, with 7 bases aligning to TRBD1. Germline V lookup: CDR1 SGHRS, CDR2 YFSETQ. CDR3 length: 13 amino acids. Germline trimming cut 5 bases from V and 14 bases from J; bases unmatched to any gene: 15. CDR3 nucleotide sequence: TGCGCCAGCAGAACCGACAGGGATCGAGTCGGGACCTTC. It translates to CASRTDRDRVGTF.